Below, one T cell receptor (beta chain) is given with its context. Its target is not known. This record belongs to a study of cytomegalovirus exposure and HLA in healthy donors. Primers: 60 Vbeta forward and 13 Jbeta reverse. Data came from immunoSEQ multiplex PCR; TCRdb stores just in-frame clones and leaves some out. The repertoire holds about 160,000 clones, with about 72% as singletons. Broader study findings: Later analysis suggested most CMV-associated TCR beta chains were HLA-restricted. Roughly uniform sequencing depth across donors was assumed, possibly incorrectly. The authors later linked a missense DCLRE1C variant to TCR beta V- and J-gene trimming.

The receptor comes from a man in his fifties or sixties in good health and CMV-seronegative. Specimen: PBMCs.

The CDR3 DNA follows: TGTGCCAGCAGTCTACGGGGGGCGGGGGGGGCCAACGTCCTGACTTTC. Residues: CASSLRGAGGANVLTF. The chain combines TRBV27 with TRBJ2-6, with D possibly matching TRBD2 (7 bases). V lost 5 bases to trimming and J lost 4 bases, with 15 bases between them. Germline lookup yields CDR1 MNHEY and CDR2 SMNVEV (reference sequence). The CDR3 spans 16 residues.